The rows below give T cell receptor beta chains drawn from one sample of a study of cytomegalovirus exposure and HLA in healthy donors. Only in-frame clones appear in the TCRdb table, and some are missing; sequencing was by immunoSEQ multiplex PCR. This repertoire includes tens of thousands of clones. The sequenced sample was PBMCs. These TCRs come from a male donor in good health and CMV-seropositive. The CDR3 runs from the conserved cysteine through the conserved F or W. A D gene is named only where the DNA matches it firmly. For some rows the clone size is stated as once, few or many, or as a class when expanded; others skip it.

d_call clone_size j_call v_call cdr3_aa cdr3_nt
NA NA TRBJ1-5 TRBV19 CASTQGGGSNQPQHF TGTGCCAGTACCCAAGGGGGGGGTAGCAATCAGCCCCAGCATTTT
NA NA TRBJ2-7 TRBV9 CASSVSRSSYEQYF TGTGCCAGCAGCGTGTCGCGGAGCTCCTACGAGCAGTACTTC
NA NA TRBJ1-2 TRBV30 CAWSVGGADGYTF TGTGCCTGGAGTGTGGGGGGGGCAGATGGCTACACCTTC
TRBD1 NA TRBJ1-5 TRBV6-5 CASSYGQGTAQPQHF TGTGCCAGCAGTTACGGACAGGGCACGGCTCAGCCCCAGCATTTT
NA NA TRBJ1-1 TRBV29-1 CSVAGGQTNTEAFF TGCAGCGTGGCCGGAGGACAGACAAACACTGAAGCTTTCTTT
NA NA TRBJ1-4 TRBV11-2 CASSLLGAALGRANEKLFF TGTGCCAGCAGCTTATTGGGGGCGGCATTGGGCCGTGCTAATGAAAAACTGTTTTTT
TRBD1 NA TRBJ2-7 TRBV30 CAWSGQGAYEQYF TGTGCCTGGAGTGGACAGGGGGCCTACGAGCAGTACTTC
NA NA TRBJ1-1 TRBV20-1 CSGGRDTEAFF TGCAGTGGGGGGAGGGACACTGAAGCTTTCTTT
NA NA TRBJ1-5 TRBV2 CASSARGLRTLGNQPQHF TGTGCCAGCAGTGCCAGGGGCTTAAGGACCCTAGGCAATCAGCCCCAGCATTTT
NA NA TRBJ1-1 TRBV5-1 CASSDGGVYTEAFF TGCGCCAGCAGTGACGGAGGGGTATACACTGAAGCTTTCTTT
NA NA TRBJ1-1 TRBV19 CASSIGENTEAFF TGTGCCAGTAGTATCGGGGAAAACACTGAAGCTTTCTTT
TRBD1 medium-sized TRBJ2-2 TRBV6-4 CASSLTGGDTGELFF TGTGCCAGCAGTTTGACAGGGGGGGACACCGGGGAGCTGTTTTTT
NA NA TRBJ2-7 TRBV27 CASSPGGLYEQYF TGTGCCAGCAGCCCCGGCGGGCTCTACGAGCAGTACTTC
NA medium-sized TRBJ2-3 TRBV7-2 CASTNFTQYF TGTGCCAGCACCAATTTCACGCAGTATTTT
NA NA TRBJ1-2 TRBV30 CAWAGYGYTF TGTGCCTGGGCAGGGTATGGCTACACCTTC
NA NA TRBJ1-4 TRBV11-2 CASSLRATNEKLFF TGTGCCAGCAGCTTACGGGCAACTAATGAAAAACTGTTTTTT
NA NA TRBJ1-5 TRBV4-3 CASSQRQSGQPQHF TGCGCCAGCAGCCAACGACAGTCAGGTCAGCCCCAGCATTTT
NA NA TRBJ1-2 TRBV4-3 CASSQAPVNYGYTF TGCGCCAGCAGCCAAGCTCCAGTAAACTATGGCTACACCTTC
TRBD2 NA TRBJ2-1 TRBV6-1 CASNRLAGENEQFF TGTGCCAGCAATAGACTAGCGGGAGAGAATGAGCAGTTCTTC
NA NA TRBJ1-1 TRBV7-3 CASSLLVGLMNTEAFF TGTGCCAGCAGCTTACTCGTGGGCCTCATGAACACTGAAGCTTTCTTT
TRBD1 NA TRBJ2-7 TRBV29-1 CSVEGERTGTHEQYF TGCAGCGTTGAGGGGGAGCGGACAGGGACCCACGAGCAGTACTTC
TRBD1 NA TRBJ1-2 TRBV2 CASSPSGQGRGYTF TGTGCCAGCAGCCCGTCGGGACAGGGTAGGGGCTACACCTTC
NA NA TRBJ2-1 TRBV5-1 CASSLADFSEQFF TGCGCCAGCAGCTTGGCCGACTTCAGTGAGCAGTTCTTC
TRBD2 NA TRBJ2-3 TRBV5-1 CASDRIFSGGASDTQYF TGCGCCAGCGACAGGATCTTTAGCGGGGGGGCCTCAGATACGCAGTATTTT
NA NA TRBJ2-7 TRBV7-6 CASSAQGGEQYF TGTGCCAGCAGCGCCCAGGGTGGGGAGCAGTACTTC
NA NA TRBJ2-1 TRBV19 CASSNRVQHNEQFF TGTGCCAGTAGTAACAGGGTGCAGCACAATGAGCAGTTCTTC
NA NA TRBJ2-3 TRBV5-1 CASSLAGPSNPTDTQYF TGCGCCAGCAGCTTGGCGGGTCCTAGCAATCCCACAGATACGCAGTATTTT
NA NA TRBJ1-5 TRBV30 CAWGRGAVYSNQPQHF TGTGCCTGGGGGAGGGGAGCAGTCTATAGCAATCAGCCCCAGCATTTT
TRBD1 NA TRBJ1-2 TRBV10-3 CATKGQGASLNYGYTF TGTGCCACAAAAGGACAGGGGGCCTCGTTGAACTATGGCTACACCTTC
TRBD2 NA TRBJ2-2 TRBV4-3 CASSQGLLAGVTGELFF TGCGCCAGCAGCCAAGGTTTACTAGCGGGAGTGACCGGGGAGCTGTTTTTT
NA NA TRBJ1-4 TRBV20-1 CSARREKLFF TGCAGTGCTAGACGTGAAAAACTGTTTTTT
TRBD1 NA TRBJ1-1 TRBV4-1 CASSTYPPGQGNTEAFF TGCGCCAGCAGCACCTACCCCCCGGGACAGGGGAACACTGAAGCTTTCTTT
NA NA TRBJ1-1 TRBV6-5 CASSYSPGEVGAFF TGTGCCAGCAGTTACTCCCCGGGGGAGGTCGGGGCTTTCTTT
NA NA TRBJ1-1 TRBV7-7 CASSKVGDTEAFF TGTGCCAGCAGTAAAGTCGGGGATACTGAAGCTTTCTTT
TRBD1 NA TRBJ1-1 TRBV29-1 CSVLGGHRGLNTEAFF TGCAGCGTTCTAGGGGGTCACAGGGGATTGAACACTGAAGCTTTCTTT
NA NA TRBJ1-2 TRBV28 CASRGYSYGYTF TGTGCCAGCAGGGGTTACAGCTATGGCTACACCTTC